This T cell receptor beta chain was identified in a study of PD-1 blockade in mismatch repair-deficient tumors. The CDR3 spans 14 residues. V gave up 3 bases and J gave up 1 base, with 9 bases separating them. Germline V gene data show CDR1 as MNHEY and CDR2 as SMNVEV (reference sequence). Profiling relied on immunoSEQ multiplex PCR, and the TCRdb table lists in-frame clones only, not all of them. The sample carries some 100,000 clones, 82% recorded once. The gene calls are TRBV27 and TRBJ1-1, with no clear D. The clonotype comes from an adult with mismatch repair-deficient cancer. Sequencing used peripheral blood, obtained about 36 weeks after starting pembrolizumab. DNA of the CDR3: TGTGCCAGCAGTTTTCTCAGTGGGAACACTGAAGCTTTCTTT. It yields the protein CASSFLSGNTEAFF.